The 6 T cell receptor beta chains below all came from one sample that was sequenced in a study of cytomegalovirus exposure and HLA in healthy donors. The primer mix had 60 Vbeta and 13 Jbeta primers. Method: immunoSEQ multiplex PCR; TCRdb's copy keeps in-frame clones and lacks some. The data contain 200,000 to 300,000 clones, around 76% of them seen just once; the ten biggest clones take up roughly 5%. The sample taken for sequencing was PBMCs. Receptors were obtained from a woman between 40 and 55 years old in good health and CMV-seropositive.

Notes on this clone: Other nucleotide sequences in the sample specify the same CDR3. The chain is built from TRBV4-2 and TRBJ2-7; 10 bases map to TRBD2. This CDR3 comprises 16 residues. The germline V gene has CDR1 LGHNA and CDR2 YNFKEQ. V was pared by 0 bases and J by 0 bases, with 2 bases of the junction left unmatched. Here the CDR3 DNA reads TGTGCCAGCAGCCAAGATGCTAGCGGGAGCTCCTACGAGCAGTACTTC. It specifies CASSQDASGSSYEQYF.

V and J are TRBV30 and TRBJ1-4; possible D gene TRBD1, 5 bases. Trimming removed 0 bases from V and 4 bases from J, with 12 bases in between. This CDR3 contains 15 residues. Germline CDR1 and CDR2: GTSNPN and SVGIG (reference sequence). Here the CDR3 reads CAWSVGVSFNEKLFF. CDR3 coding DNA: TGTGCCTGGAGTGTAGGGGTGAGCTTTAATGAAAAACTGTTTTTT.

The V call is TRBV4-3, the J call TRBJ2-3; 8 bases agree with TRBD2. Germline V CDR1 and CDR2: LGHNA, YSLEER. This CDR3 comprises 14 residues. V shed 0 bases, J shed 6 bases, and the junction held 2 bases outside the gene matches. The CDR3 DNA reads as TGCGCCAGCAGCCAAGACCTAGCGGGTGATACGCAGTATTTT. It specifies CASSQDLAGDTQYF.

The V call is TRBV21-1, the J call TRBJ2-5; the table's D call of TRBD2 was not tested on the DNA. The better agreement between TRBJ2-7 and the DNA end casts doubt on the J call. TRBV21-1 counts as a pseudogene. There are 15 residues in the CDR3. CDR3 sequence: CASSPRSSTLYEQYF. The DNA of the CDR3 is TGTGCCAGCAGCCCTCGTAGCTCGACCCTCTACGAGCAGTACTTC.

J is TRBJ1-1 and V is TRBV2, with TRBD1 matching 9 bases. Trimming cost V 7 bases and J 2 bases; bases outside gene matches: 17. Germline loops: CDR1 SNHLY, CDR2 FYNNEI. CDR3 length equals 18 residues. CDR3 protein: CASIPIVRRDRVNTEAFF. In DNA, the CDR3 is TGTGCCAGCATCCCCATAGTCCGCCGGGACAGGGTAAACACTGAAGCTTTCTTT.

This chain uses TRBV5-4 with TRBJ2-3; TRBD1 agrees at 7 bases. Germline-derived CDR1 and CDR2 are SGHNT and YYREEE (reference sequence). This CDR3 spans 13 amino acids. V lost 4 bases and J lost 4; bases outside the gene matches: 3. CDR3 nucleotide sequence: TGTGCCAGCAGCCGAGGGGGCCCAGATACGCAGTATTTT. Translation gives CASSRGGPDTQYF.